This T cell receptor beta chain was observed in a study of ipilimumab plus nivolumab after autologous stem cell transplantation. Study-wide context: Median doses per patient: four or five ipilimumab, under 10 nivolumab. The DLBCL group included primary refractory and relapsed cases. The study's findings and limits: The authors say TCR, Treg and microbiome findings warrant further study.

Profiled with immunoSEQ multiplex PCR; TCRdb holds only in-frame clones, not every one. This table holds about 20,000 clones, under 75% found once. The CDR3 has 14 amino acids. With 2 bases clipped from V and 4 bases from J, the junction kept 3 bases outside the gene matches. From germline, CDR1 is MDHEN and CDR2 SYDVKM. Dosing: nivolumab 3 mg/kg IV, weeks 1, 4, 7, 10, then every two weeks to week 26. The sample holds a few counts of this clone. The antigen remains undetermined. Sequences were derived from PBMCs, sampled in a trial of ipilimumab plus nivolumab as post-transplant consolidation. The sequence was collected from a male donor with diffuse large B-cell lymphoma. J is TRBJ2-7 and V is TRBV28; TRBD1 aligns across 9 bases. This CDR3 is CASSLGDRDYEQYF. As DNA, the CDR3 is TGTGCCAGCAGTTTAGGGGACAGGGATTACGAGCAGTACTTC.